This T cell receptor beta chain originates from a study of OX40 agonist ivuxolimab in advanced cancers. As to this clone: The antigen is not known.

The repertoire was sequenced with immunoSEQ multiplex PCR; TCRdb's copy has only in-frame clones and lacks some. In the table there are about 18,000 clones, approximately 84% of which are singletons. This CDR3 is built from 14 residues. Between the trimmed V and J ends, which lost 10 bases and 9 bases, there was a span of 19 bases. Germline V lookup: CDR1 SNHLY, CDR2 FYNNEI. The study, taken as a whole, reports: Partial responders dosed at 0.1-3.0 mg/kg displayed clonal expansion ranking among the lowest.

Prior autoimmune disease or systemic immunosuppression barred patients. Collection of blood occurred at baseline, at cycle 4 day 1, and at cycle 7 day 1. The TCR sequence derives from an adult with an advanced solid tumor such as melanoma, head and neck, liver or kidney cancer. J is TRBJ1-6 and V is TRBV2; D might be TRBD1 (6 bases). The material was CD4+ or CD8+ T cells sorted from blood, obtained in a trial of the OX40 agonist ivuxolimab. For the CDR3, the DNA is TGTGCCACCCGCGGGAGGGGGGCAGGTTCACCCCTCCACTTT. It translates to CATRGRGAGSPLHF.